The 18 T cell receptor beta chains given below trace back to one sample, sequenced in a study of tumor and adjacent non-tumor tissue in lung cancer. RNA was extracted from bulk tissue without any cell sorting. Distant lung tissue was collected more than 3 cm away from the tumor edge. The library came from three nested PCR rounds adapted from ARM-PCR protocols. TCRdb reanalysed the multiplex PCR reads using MiXCR and keeps one entry per CDR3 protein. The sample shows 90,000 to 100,000 distinct CDR3 sequences, 75% to 85% of them seen only once. The sample consisted of distant non-tumor lung tissue. These receptors all stem from a man aged 55 to 70 with small cell lung cancer.

Details on this clonotype: One base away lies a much larger clone, so this may be a sequencing read error. The chain combines TRBV28 with TRBJ1-5; TRBD1 is a possible D gene (5 bases). Trimming shortened V by 3 bases and J by 15 bases, and 15 bases separated the two germline ends. There are 12 residues in the CDR3. Germline CDR1 MDHEN, CDR2 SYDVKM. The CDR3 loop is CASSFRDGALHF. The CDR3 nucleotides read TGTGCCAGCAGTTTTCGTGACGGGGCCCTGCATTTT.

For this clonotype: Being one base from a much bigger clone, this may be a read error. The gene calls are TRBV11-3 and TRBJ2-7; D is perhaps TRBD2 (6 bases). Trimming took 9 bases from V and 2 from J, leaving 17 bases between them. The CDR3 totals 14 residues. Germline CDR1 SGHNT, CDR2 YENEEA. The CDR3 loop is CARSKGTVPYEQYF. The CDR3 DNA reads as TGTGCCAGGAGCAAAGGGACTGTCCCCTACGAGCAGTACTTC.

Turning to this clonotype: Lacking the conserved final phenylalanine or tryptophan, this CDR3 likely reflects a read error. The chain joins TRBV10-3 to TRBJ2-7; maybe TRBD1 (5 bases). The CDR3 consists of 11 residues. Germline V lookup: CDR1 ENHRY, CDR2 SYGVKD. This CDR3 is CAIGEGDEQYD. DNA of the CDR3: TGTGCCATCGGTGAAGGGGACGAGCAGTACGAC.

Of note for this clonotype: Its ends do not fully match the called genes, so a read error is possible. The V gene is TRBV12-3 or TRBV12-4, the J gene TRBJ2-2, with 9 bases matching TRBD2. The CDR3 is 15 amino acids. The CDR3 DNA is TGTGCCAGCAGTCCCAGGACTAGCGCGTCCGGGGAGATGTTTTTT. This encodes CASSPRTSASGEMFF.

This rearrangement joins TRBV20-1 to TRBJ1-2; the D gene is possibly TRBD1 (5 bases). Germline V lookup: CDR1 DFQATT, CDR2 SNEGSKA (reference sequence). The CDR3 length is 14 residues. CDR3 residues: CITRESGWDYGYTF. CDR3 coding DNA: TGCATTACTAGAGAGTCAGGGTGGGACTATGGCTACACCTTC.

J is TRBJ1-1 and V is TRBV4-1; TRBD1 might be the D (5 bases). The CDR3 has 18 amino acids. V shed 0 bases and J shed 4 bases, with 21 bases lying between them. CDR1 MGHRA and CDR2 YSYEKL come from the germline V gene. CDR3 DNA: TGCGCCAGCAGCCAAGATGTGGGGGAAGGAGGAAGAAGCACTGAAGCTTTCTTT. It encodes CASSQDVGEGGRSTEAFF.

A remark on this clonotype: This CDR3 fails to terminate in the conserved phenylalanine or tryptophan, so it likely reflects a read error. It is unclear where the CDR3 begins or ends on the DNA, so no DNA is shown, and the CDR3 is as TCRdb lists it. The V and J genes are TRBV10-1 and TRBJ1-2; whether TRBD1, the table's D call, matches the DNA was not checked. Germline lookup yields CDR1 WNHNN and CDR2 SYGVQD (reference sequence). Inclusive of both ends, the CDR3 amounts to 13 amino acids. The CDR3 region is CASRDRGWGGYTS.

Regarding this clonotype: At one of its ends the junction is not consistent with the germline gene, which may arise from a read error. The CDR3 sequence: CASSEETGSNQTQHF. CDR3 coding DNA: TGTGCCAGCAGCGAGGAGACCGGTAGCAATCAGACCCAGCATTTT. The rearrangement links TRBV12-3 or TRBV12-4 to TRBJ1-5; D gene uncertain. The CDR3 is 15 residues long.

Notes on this clonotype: This may be a read error, as it is one base from a much larger clone. CDR3 protein: CASSYSSDTEAVF. Written as DNA, the CDR3 is TGTGCCAGCAGTTACTCATCGGACACTGAAGCTGTCTTT. This chain uses TRBV6-5 with TRBJ1-1, with D possibly matching TRBD1 (5 bases). The CDR3 is made up of 13 amino acids. CDR1 MNHEY and CDR2 SVGAGI come from the germline V gene.

Concerning this clonotype itself: Here the CDR3 omits its conserved ending phenylalanine or tryptophan, so a read error is the likely source. This chain links TRBV4-1 with TRBJ2-1; weak D call: TRBD2 (6 bases). The germline CDR1 and CDR2 sequences are MGHRA and YSYEKL. CDR3 size: 16 residues. The CDR3 bases are TGCGTCAGCAGCCAAGAGGGAGGTATTCTTCTCAATGAGCAGTTCCTC. Translating it yields CVSSQEGGILLNEQFL.

Points on this clonotype: At one of its ends the junction is not consistent with the germline gene, which may arise from a read error. V usage is TRBV12-3 or TRBV12-4 and J usage is TRBJ2-1; 9 bases align to TRBD2. There are 15 residues in the CDR3. CDR3 DNA sequence: TGTGCCAGCAGAATGGGACTAGCAGCAGGAAATGAACAGTTCTTC. Its translation: CASRMGLAAGNEQFF.

Turning to this clonotype: At one boundary the junction diverges from the germline segment, which might be a read error. The chain links TRBV24-1 to TRBJ2-5, with TRBD1 matching 11 bases. Germline CDR1 KGHDR, CDR2 SFDVKD. CDR3 length equals 15 residues. Here the CDR3 reads CATSDLGTGGETQCF. The CDR3, as DNA: TGTGCCACCAGTGATTTGGGGACAGGGGGAGAGACCCAGTGCTTC.

This clonotype came up once. The junction differs from germline at one of its ends, possibly a read error. The CDR3 nucleotides are TGTACCAGCTGTTATTTGGTACGGCGGGACCATGAGCAGTTCTTC. This sequence encodes CTSCYLVRRDHEQFF. The chain has TRBV6-5 and TRBJ2-1, with D perhaps matching TRBD2 (6 bases). The CDR3 length is 15 residues. Germline loops: CDR1 MNHEY, CDR2 SVGAGI.

This chain joins TRBV19 and TRBJ2-7; 8 nucleotides agree with TRBD1. The V gene's germline CDR1 is LNHDA and CDR2 SQIVND (reference sequence). This CDR3 comprises 13 residues. V was pared by 6 bases and J by 3 bases, with 4 bases of the junction left unmatched. The CDR3, as DNA: TGTGCCAGTAGCCGGGGACAGGTCTACGAGCAGTACTTC. It is translated as CASSRGQVYEQYF.

The chain combines TRBV6-2 or TRBV6-3 with TRBJ2-1, with 7 bases matching TRBD2. The CDR3 runs 16 residues. Unmatched junction bases numbered 7, after V lost 4 bases and J lost 1 base. Germline lookup yields CDR1 MNHEY and CDR2 SVGEGT. CDR3 sequence reads: CASSSRGSQSYNEQFF. The CDR3 DNA sequence: TGTGCCAGCAGTTCTCGCGGGAGCCAATCCTACAATGAGCAGTTCTTC.

The chain links TRBV11-2 to TRBJ2-2; D might be TRBD1 or TRBD2, each matching 5 bases. The V end lost 1 base, the J end lost 9 bases, and 9 bases lay between the germline ends. The CDR3 covers 13 residues. Looked up from germline, CDR1 is SGHAT and CDR2 is FQNNGV. CDR3 in DNA: TGTGCCAGCAGCTTAGTGGGGACCTGGGAGCTGTTTTTT. Translation gives CASSLVGTWELFF.

Comment on this clonotype: As the CDR3 is not closed by the conserved phenylalanine or tryptophan, this likely results from a read error. The CDR3 sequence: CASSYSEGNTEAFS. CDR3 bases: TGTGCCAGTAGTTACTCCGAAGGGAACACTGAAGCTTTCTCT. V usage is TRBV6-2 or TRBV6-3 and J usage is TRBJ1-1; D is uncertain. Germline CDR1 is MNHEY and CDR2 is SVGEGT. This CDR3 is 14 amino acids long.

The J gene is TRBJ2-5, the V gene TRBV12-3 or TRBV12-4; D may be TRBD2 (5 bases). CDR3 size: 14 residues. The V gene lost 10 bases and the J gene lost 5 bases, with 20 bases spanning the gap. The DNA of the CDR3 is TGTGCCATTAGTTTAATGGACGGGGATGAGACCCAGTACTTC. This sequence encodes CAISLMDGDETQYF.